This record concerns one TCR beta chain sequence. These data come from a study of blood T cell repertoires in COVID-19. Assay used: immunoSEQ multiplex PCR; TCRdb lists only in-frame clones, some missing. The sample records about 280,000 clones, 65% to 90% being singletons. There are 13 residues in the CDR3. V was shortened by 2 bases and J by 7 bases, with 12 bases between the two germline ends. The clonotype was recovered from a man in his fifties with active or convalescent COVID-19. The gene calls are TRBV12-3 or TRBV12-4 and TRBJ2-7; D is unresolved. Sequenced input: peripheral blood. The CDR3 reads CASSLQPLGEQYF. Written as DNA, the CDR3 is TGTGCCAGCAGTTTACAACCCCTCGGGGAGCAGTACTTC.